This passage covers 11 T cell receptor beta chains from one sample sequenced in a study of blood T cells in healthy people across ages. Primed by a sample-barcoded 5' primer and a J-beta primer mix, a second PCR proceeded for about 7 to 11 cycles. Via MiXCR, TCRdb re-called the 5' RACE reads, giving one row per CDR3 protein. Seen here are about 1.8 million distinct CDR3 sequences, about 49% observed once, and the top ten hold around 2.1%. Input material: blood. These receptors originate from a woman between 35 and 50 years old in good health.

The gene calls are TRBV28 and TRBJ1-2, with D tentatively TRBD1 (6 bases). Deletions cut 7 bases from V and 6 bases from J, with 12 bases between. Germline CDR1 is MDHEN and CDR2 is SYDVKM. The CDR3 has 12 amino acids. The CDR3 DNA reads as TGTGCCAGCACATACGGGGGCCATGGCTACACCTTC. Amino acid sequence: CASTYGGHGYTF.

This chain joins TRBV6-6 and TRBJ1-1; D is unclear. Per the germline V gene, CDR1 is MNHNY and CDR2 is SVGAGI (reference sequence). V dropped 7 bases and J dropped 0 bases, with 12 bases sitting between them. This CDR3 has 14 residues. The CDR3 protein is CASTPKGLNTEAFF. CDR3 DNA sequence: TGTGCCAGCACCCCAAAAGGTTTGAACACTGAAGCTTTCTTT.

The chain has TRBV29-1 and TRBJ2-5; 8 nucleotides agree with TRBD2. Germline lookup yields CDR1 SQVTM and CDR2 ANQGSEA. The CDR3 has 16 residues. V lost 0 bases to trimming and J lost 4 bases; unmatched junction nucleotides: 10. The CDR3 sequence: CSVEEWRGALGETQYF. The CDR3 DNA reads as TGCAGCGTTGAAGAGTGGCGGGGGGCTCTTGGAGAGACCCAGTACTTC.

CDR3 nucleotide sequence: TGTGCCAGCAGTTACCTGACAGTCGAGACCCAGTACTTC. It specifies CASSYLTVETQYF. The rearrangement uses TRBV6-6 and TRBJ2-7; D possibly corresponds to TRBD1 (5 bases). The DNA end lines up better with TRBJ2-5; the J call may be wrong. The CDR3 length is 13 residues. Germline CDR1 MNHNY, CDR2 SVGAGI (reference sequence).

This clonotype was seen more than once but under ten times. The rearrangement uses TRBV2 and TRBJ2-7, with TRBD2 identical over 10 bases. With 4 bases clipped from V and 1 base from J, the junction kept 4 bases outside the gene matches. Germline V gene data show CDR1 as SNHLY and CDR2 as FYNNEI. The CDR3 contains 15 residues. The CDR3 loop is CASSAGLAVSYEQYF. CDR3 coding DNA: TGTGCCAGCAGTGCCGGACTAGCGGTATCCTACGAGCAGTACTTC.

This clonotype was counted only a few times. The chain combines TRBV6-6 with TRBJ2-5; TRBD1 might be the D (6 bases). V was trimmed by 4 bases and J by 2 bases, leaving 14 bases between them. From germline, CDR1 is MNHNY and CDR2 SVGAGI (reference sequence). This CDR3 contains 15 residues. The CDR3 DNA follows: TGTGCCAGCAGTTTTCCGACAGGAGAGCAAGAGACCCAGTACTTC. Protein sequence: CASSFPTGEQETQYF.

The genes are TRBV5-1 and TRBJ2-4; 9 nucleotides agree with TRBD1. The end of the DNA is better explained by TRBJ2-7, so the J call may be wrong. The CDR3 sequence is 13 residues long. From germline, CDR1 is SGHRS and CDR2 YFSETQ. The DNA for the CDR3 is TGCGCCAGCACGGGACAGGGCTACCACGAGCAGTACTTC. Translating it yields CASTGQGYHEQYF.

The gene calls are TRBV7-2 and TRBJ1-2; D remains ambiguous. Germline V gene lookup returns CDR1 SGHTA and CDR2 FQGNSA. This CDR3 is built from 13 residues. Trimming removed 5 bases from V and 1 base from J, with 8 bases in between. The CDR3 spells CASSVTDNYGYTF. In nucleotides, the CDR3 is TGTGCCAGCAGCGTTACAGATAACTATGGCTACACCTTC.

The V gene is TRBV28, the J gene TRBJ2-5; D is ambiguous. Trimming cost V 6 bases and J 1 base, with 15 bases left between them. CDR3 length: 15 amino acids. CDR1 is MDHEN, CDR2 SYDVKM, per germline. The CDR3 sequence: CASSPPVAVQETQYF. Here the CDR3 DNA reads TGTGCCAGCAGCCCCCCCGTGGCGGTCCAAGAGACCCAGTACTTC.

The chain uses TRBV6-5 and TRBJ2-5; 9 bases match TRBD2. From germline, CDR1 is MNHEY and CDR2 SVGAGI. The CDR3 loop spans 17 amino acids. The ends lost 4 bases at V and 2 bases at J; junction bases unmatched: 11. CDR3 protein: CASSSPGKRGAQETQYF. The DNA of the CDR3 is TGTGCCAGCAGTTCCCCCGGAAAGCGGGGGGCGCAAGAGACCCAGTACTTC.

The V call is TRBV4-3, the J call TRBJ1-1; TRBD1 agrees at 7 bases. V gave up 5 bases and J gave up 8 bases; unmatched junction bases: 11. The CDR3 is 14 residues long. Germline CDR1 is LGHNA and CDR2 is YSLEER. The CDR3 DNA is TGCGCCAGCAGCGCAAGTCTCCGGGACAGAGAAGCTTTCTTT. Translated, it gives CASSASLRDREAFF.